A selection of T cell receptor beta chains follows, all from one sample in a study of T cell changes during pregnancy in multiple sclerosis. Produced via immunoSEQ multiplex PCR; TCRdb's table is partial and in-frame only. The table includes about 58,000 clones, 91% detected once. The sample consisted of CD4+ T cells from peripheral blood mononuclear cells, taken after pregnancy. All receptors come from a female donor in good health, enrolled as a control in a pregnancy study. The CDR3 runs from the conserved cysteine through the conserved F or W. Fields, in order: V gene, D gene, J gene, CDR3 DNA, CDR3 protein. A D gene is named only where the DNA matches it firmly.

TRBV9	TRBD2	TRBJ2-4	TGTGCCAGCAGCGTCGGTCCCGGGAGGGACAAAAACATTCAGTACTTC	CASSVGPGRDKNIQYF
TRBV15	TRBD1	TRBJ2-3	TGTGCCACCAGCAGAGATTTCGGACAGGGTGACACAGATACGCAGTATTTT	CATSRDFGQGDTDTQYF
TRBV6-6	.	TRBJ1-5	TGTGCCAGCAGGTCCCCCTTGTGGGGACAACAGCCCCAGCATTTT	CASRSPLWGQQPQHF
TRBV7-2	.	TRBJ2-2	TGTGCCAGCAGCAATCGGGGAGGACTGTCCGCCGGGGAGCTGTTTTTT	CASSNRGGLSAGELFF
TRBV19	.	TRBJ1-5	TGTGCCAGTAGTATGTTGGCAGACAATCAGCCCCAGCATTTT	CASSMLADNQPQHF
TRBV7-8	TRBD2	TRBJ2-3	TGTGCCAGCAGCTTAACGGGGGGAAGCACAGATACGCAGTATTTT	CASSLTGGSTDTQYF
TRBV6-5	.	TRBJ2-6	TGTGCCAGCAGTTACTACTCGCCTGGGGCCAACGTCCTGACTTTC	CASSYYSPGANVLTF
TRBV11-3	.	TRBJ1-1	TGTGCCAGCAGCTCGCGGGGGGGAAACACTGAAGCTTTCTTT	CASSSRGGNTEAFF
TRBV7-9	TRBD1	TRBJ1-1	TGTGCCAGCAGCTCCCAGGGGGACACTGAAGCTTTCTTT	CASSSQGDTEAFF
TRBV5-1	TRBD2	TRBJ2-7	TGCGCCAGCAGCTTGGAACTAGCGGGGGGGCAGTACTTC	CASSLELAGGQYF
TRBV9	.	TRBJ1-5	TGTGCCAGCAACAGGGACGGTGATAGCAATCAGCCCCAGCATTTT	CASNRDGDSNQPQHF